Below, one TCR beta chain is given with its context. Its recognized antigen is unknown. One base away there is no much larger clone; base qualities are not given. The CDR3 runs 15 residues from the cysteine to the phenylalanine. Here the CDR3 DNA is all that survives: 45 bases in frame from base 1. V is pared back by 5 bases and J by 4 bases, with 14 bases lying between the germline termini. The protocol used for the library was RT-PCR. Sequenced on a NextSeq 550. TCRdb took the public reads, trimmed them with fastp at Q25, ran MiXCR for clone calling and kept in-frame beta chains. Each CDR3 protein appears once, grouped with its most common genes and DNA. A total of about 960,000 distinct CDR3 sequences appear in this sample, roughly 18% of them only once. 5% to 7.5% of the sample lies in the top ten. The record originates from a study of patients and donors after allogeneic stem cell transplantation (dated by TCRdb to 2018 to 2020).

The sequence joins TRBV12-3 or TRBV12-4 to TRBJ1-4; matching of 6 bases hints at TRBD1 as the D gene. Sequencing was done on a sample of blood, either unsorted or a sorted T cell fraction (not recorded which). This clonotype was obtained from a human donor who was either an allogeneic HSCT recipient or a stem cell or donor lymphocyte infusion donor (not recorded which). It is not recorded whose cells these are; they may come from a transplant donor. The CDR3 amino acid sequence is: CASSADSPFNEKLFF. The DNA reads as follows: TGTGCCAGCAGTGCGGACAGCCCTTTTAATGAAAAACTGTTTTTT.